This T cell receptor (beta chain) was recorded in a study of T cell responses to AZD1222 COVID-19 vaccine (dated by TCRdb to the early 2020s). Regarding the research as a whole: Because spike-specific TCR depth and breadth did not differ between the two schedules, AZD1222 recipients who got a second dose at roughly 4 weeks were pooled with those who got a second dose at roughly 12 weeks. TCR sequencing was performed for 230 to 250 trial participants, of whom 207 were given two doses of AZD1222 and some 25 were given two doses of MenACWY control vaccine. Trial participants were enrolled by age into 18-55, 56-69 and 70-plus year subgroups, with about 150, 28 and 57 TCR-sequenced participants respectively. Beyond this particular receptor, the publication reports: Conclusions about previously exposed vaccinees are limited because only six or seven AZD1222 recipients were SARS-CoV-2 seropositive at baseline. The 56-69-year group was small, and its depth increase did not reach significance, likely because of low power. Because no day 14 peak-response samples were available, the repertoires could be characterized only after the peak T cell response. CD4 TCRs associated with the vaccine covered the entire spike protein, and the dominant responses were in regions 160-218 and 743-854. A significant rise in spike-specific TCR breadth and depth was observed after two AZD1222 doses relative to day 0 and relative to MenACWY recipients. Reportedly, close to half of the unique spike-specific TCRs recognized epitopes lying outside the regions that are mutated in the B.1.351 and B.1.1.7 variants. Participants were mostly white British and included more females than males, and it was suggested by the authors that clonal diversity may have been underestimated.

This specimen's time point label, interpreted: baseline before first vaccination. Samples from vaccinated people were obtained from the UK trials COV001 and COV002, which included a single-blind randomized controlled phase 2/3 trial of AZD1222 (ChAdOx1 nCoV-19) in healthy adults. Trial participant PBMC samples were collected at day 0 and day 28 after the second dose for TCRbeta chain sequencing. The CDR3 regions of human TCRbeta chains were subjected to immunosequencing. The authors' pipeline ran thus. TCRs in the repertoires were matched against a reference library of SARS-CoV-2-specific TCRs that had been generated with the MIRA antigen-specificity platform. Breadth meant the fraction of unique TCRs that were SARS-CoV-2-associated, whereas depth meant the fraction of total T cells that were SARS-CoV-2-associated. Each spike-specific TCR was assigned to its reactive spike region and to a CD4 or CD8 class using the MIRA data. Log10-transformed breadth and depth values were compared by one-way ANOVA with Sidak's multiple comparisons tests. TCRdb carries this immuneACCESS record with in-frame sequences only. Its versions omit some clonotypes, under half of them owing to an unresolved V gene in the studies checked, with the rest unexplained. V and J calls and clone size are given by that table; D and trimming were obtained from the DNA. Here the sample has about 120,000 clones; around nine tenths occur a single time. 8.4% of the sample rests with the top ten.

On this clone itself: Its antigen has not been determined. The sample holds no much larger clone one base away, and base qualities are not on file.

Including the terminal cysteine and phenylalanine, the CDR3 comprises 17 residues. Of the read, only the CDR3 DNA is kept; its 51 bases are in frame from base 1. V is reduced by 1 base and J by 0 bases, leaving a spacing of 14 bases between them. As encoded in the germline V gene, CDR1 is SGHDT while CDR2 is YYEEEE. The V and J segments used are TRBV5-6 and TRBJ1-5; a weak D assignment points to TRBD1 (6 bases agree). This sequence was found in an adult in good health. This specimen consisted of peripheral blood, obtained on day 0 of AZD1222 vaccination. At the DNA level, the sequence is TGTGCCAGCAGCTTGATGGGGGCGCTATATAGCAATCAGCCCCAGCATTTT. This yields the protein CASSLMGALYSNQPQHF. Outside the CDR3, residues come from the reference TRBV5-6 and TRBJ1-5 proteins, so the full variable domain is: DAGVTQSPTHLIKTRGQQVTLRCSPKSGHDTVSWYQQALGQGPQFIFQYYEEEERQRGNFPDRFSGHQFPNYSSELNVNALLLGDSALYLCASSLMGALYSNQPQHFGDGTRLSIL.